This is a list of T cell receptor beta chains from one sample in a study of cytotoxic CD8 clonotypes in ibrutinib-treated CLL. Sequencing used immunoSEQ multiplex PCR; TCRdb keeps in-frame clones, though not all of them. The sample yields approximately 170,000 clones, about 88% seen once. The material sequenced was PBMCs, taken at disease progression, from a patient treated with ibrutinib. The origin of the receptors is a human donor with chronic lymphocytic leukemia. The CDR3 runs from the conserved cysteine through the conserved F or W. A D gene is named only where the DNA matches it firmly. Clone size is given for some rows only: seen once, a few or many times, or a class if the clone is expanded.

d_call: TRBD2
clone_size: -
j_call: TRBJ2-1
v_call: TRBV4-1
cdr3_aa: CASSQKILAGGSYNEQFF
cdr3_nt: TGCGCCAGCAGCCAAAAAATCCTAGCGGGAGGCTCCTACAATGAGCAGTTCTTC

d_call: TRBD1
clone_size: -
j_call: TRBJ2-5
v_call: TRBV11-3
cdr3_aa: CASSSPGTGMLETQYF
cdr3_nt: TGTGCCAGCAGTTCGCCGGGGACAGGCATGCTCGAGACCCAGTACTTC

d_call: -
clone_size: -
j_call: TRBJ2-7
v_call: TRBV30
cdr3_aa: CAWSVSLASYEQYF
cdr3_nt: TGTGCCTGGAGTGTAAGCCTAGCCTCCTACGAGCAGTACTTC

d_call: -
clone_size: -
j_call: TRBJ2-7
v_call: TRBV19
cdr3_aa: CASMIDGSGPYEQYF
cdr3_nt: TGTGCCAGTATGATCGACGGGTCGGGTCCCTACGAGCAGTACTTC

d_call: TRBD1
clone_size: -
j_call: TRBJ2-7
v_call: TRBV11-1
cdr3_aa: CASSSLRPTGGSYEQYF
cdr3_nt: TGTGCCAGCAGCTCACTCCGCCCGACAGGGGGGTCCTACGAGCAGTACTTC

d_call: TRBD2
clone_size: -
j_call: TRBJ2-1
v_call: TRBV7-3
cdr3_aa: CASSPSRLARSNEQFF
cdr3_nt: TGTGCCAGCAGCCCATCGCGACTAGCACGGTCTAATGAGCAGTTCTTC

d_call: TRBD2
clone_size: -
j_call: TRBJ2-1
v_call: TRBV4-2
cdr3_aa: CASSPGGYNEQFF
cdr3_nt: TGTGCCAGCAGCCCCGGGGGGTACAATGAGCAGTTCTTC

d_call: TRBD1
clone_size: few
j_call: TRBJ1-3
v_call: TRBV29-1
cdr3_aa: CSVYGTAGNTIYF
cdr3_nt: TGCAGCGTTTACGGGACAGCTGGAAACACCATATATTTT

d_call: -
clone_size: -
j_call: TRBJ2-7
v_call: TRBV7-6
cdr3_aa: CASSSGWGAPREQYF
cdr3_nt: TGTGCCAGCAGCTCAGGTTGGGGAGCTCCTAGGGAGCAGTACTTC

d_call: TRBD1
clone_size: -
j_call: TRBJ2-3
v_call: TRBV2
cdr3_aa: CASSFFLDRNNVDTQYF
cdr3_nt: TGTGCCAGCAGTTTCTTCTTGGACAGGAACAACGTGGATACGCAGTATTTT

d_call: TRBD1
clone_size: -
j_call: TRBJ1-2
v_call: TRBV19
cdr3_aa: CASSSGQGRTNYGYTF
cdr3_nt: TGTGCCAGTAGTAGTGGACAGGGTAGAACTAACTATGGCTACACCTTC

d_call: -
clone_size: -
j_call: TRBJ1-5
v_call: TRBV28
cdr3_aa: CASSRTPPQHF
cdr3_nt: TGTGCCAGCTCCCGCACCCCGCCCCAGCATTTT

d_call: -
clone_size: -
j_call: TRBJ2-7
v_call: TRBV14
cdr3_aa: CASSQPRRRGVGEQYF
cdr3_nt: TGTGCCAGCAGCCAACCACGACGGCGGGGAGTTGGCGAGCAGTACTTC

d_call: -
clone_size: few
j_call: TRBJ1-5
v_call: TRBV19
cdr3_aa: CASSREPMANQPQHF
cdr3_nt: TGTGCCAGTAGTAGGGAACCTATGGCTAATCAGCCCCAGCATTTT

d_call: -
clone_size: -
j_call: TRBJ2-7
v_call: TRBV5-3
cdr3_aa: CARSLSLSEDLPYEQYF
cdr3_nt: TGTGCCAGAAGCTTGAGTTTATCTGAGGACTTACCCTACGAGCAGTACTTC

d_call: -
clone_size: -
j_call: TRBJ2-2
v_call: TRBV6-1
cdr3_aa: CASSELRGSAGELFF
cdr3_nt: TGTGCCAGCAGTGAACTTAGGGGCAGTGCGGGGGAGCTGTTTTTT

d_call: -
clone_size: -
j_call: TRBJ2-6
v_call: TRBV6-6
cdr3_aa: CAIDSGANVLTF
cdr3_nt: TGTGCCATTGACTCTGGGGCCAACGTCCTGACTTTC

d_call: -
clone_size: once
j_call: TRBJ1-5
v_call: TRBV27
cdr3_aa: CASSPTPGRNQPQHF
cdr3_nt: TGTGCCAGCAGTCCCACCCCGGGGCGTAATCAGCCCCAGCATTTT

d_call: TRBD1
clone_size: -
j_call: TRBJ2-1
v_call: TRBV27
cdr3_aa: CASSRDSPYNEQFF
cdr3_nt: TGTGCCAGCAGCCGGGACAGCCCCTACAATGAGCAGTTCTTC

d_call: -
clone_size: -
j_call: TRBJ1-1
v_call: TRBV5-4
cdr3_aa: CASSTPTGFTEAFF
cdr3_nt: TGTGCCAGCAGCACCCCGACGGGGTTCACTGAAGCTTTCTTT

d_call: TRBD1
clone_size: -
j_call: TRBJ1-5
v_call: TRBV6-6
cdr3_aa: CASSSGTGYQPQHF
cdr3_nt: TGTGCCAGCAGTTCCGGGACAGGGTATCAGCCCCAGCATTTT

d_call: TRBD1
clone_size: -
j_call: TRBJ1-1
v_call: TRBV18
cdr3_aa: CASSPRDRGLNTEAFF
cdr3_nt: TGTGCCAGCTCCCCCCGGGACAGGGGTCTGAACACTGAAGCTTTCTTT

d_call: TRBD1
clone_size: once
j_call: TRBJ2-5
v_call: TRBV28
cdr3_aa: CASSPTILRQGVLQETQYF
cdr3_nt: TGTGCCAGCAGTCCGACCATCCTTAGACAGGGGGTGCTCCAAGAGACCCAGTACTTC

d_call: -
clone_size: -
j_call: TRBJ2-1
v_call: TRBV25-1
cdr3_aa: CASMFGGPYNEQFF
cdr3_nt: TGTGCCAGCATGTTCGGGGGTCCTTACAATGAGCAGTTCTTC

d_call: TRBD1
clone_size: -
j_call: TRBJ1-1
v_call: TRBV28
cdr3_aa: CASRGQGAIRTEAFF
cdr3_nt: TGTGCCAGCAGAGGACAGGGGGCGATACGGACTGAAGCTTTCTTT

d_call: -
clone_size: few
j_call: TRBJ2-6
v_call: TRBV2
cdr3_aa: CASTIMTSGANVLTF
cdr3_nt: TGTGCCAGCACTATAATGACCTCTGGGGCCAACGTCCTGACTTTC

d_call: -
clone_size: -
j_call: TRBJ1-1
v_call: TRBV15
cdr3_aa: CATSQGPNTEAFF
cdr3_nt: TGTGCCACCTCGCAGGGACCGAACACTGAAGCTTTCTTT

d_call: TRBD2
clone_size: -
j_call: TRBJ2-1
v_call: TRBV7-2
cdr3_aa: CASSSRREGTDNRQFF
cdr3_nt: TGTGCCAGCAGCTCCCGGAGGGAGGGTACAGACAACCGTCAGTTCTTC

d_call: -
clone_size: -
j_call: TRBJ2-1
v_call: TRBV11-3
cdr3_aa: CASSLSRDNEQFF
cdr3_nt: TGTGCCAGCAGCTTATCTAGGGACAATGAGCAGTTCTTC

d_call: TRBD1
clone_size: -
j_call: TRBJ1-2
v_call: TRBV6-6
cdr3_aa: CASSYGTGANYGYTF
cdr3_nt: TGTGCCAGCAGTTACGGGACAGGGGCGAACTATGGCTACACCTTC

d_call: -
clone_size: -
j_call: TRBJ2-1
v_call: TRBV5-1
cdr3_aa: CASSSSFSPSNYNEQFF
cdr3_nt: TGCGCCAGCAGCTCATCTTTCAGCCCCTCAAATTACAATGAGCAGTTCTTC

d_call: -
clone_size: -
j_call: TRBJ2-7
v_call: TRBV7-8
cdr3_aa: CASSLNYPTYEQYF
cdr3_nt: TGTGCCAGCAGCTTAAATTATCCTACCTACGAGCAGTACTTC

d_call: TRBD1
clone_size: -
j_call: TRBJ2-7
v_call: TRBV4-1
cdr3_aa: CASSQDMGTGLSYEQYF
cdr3_nt: TGCGCCAGCAGCCAAGATATGGGGACAGGGCTCTCCTACGAGCAGTACTTC

d_call: -
clone_size: -
j_call: TRBJ2-3
v_call: TRBV5-8
cdr3_aa: CASSLGRSSTDTQYF
cdr3_nt: TGTGCCAGCAGCTTGGGGCGGTCAAGCACAGATACGCAGTATTTT

d_call: -
clone_size: -
j_call: TRBJ1-1
v_call: TRBV15
cdr3_aa: CATSRDWGVDTEAFF
cdr3_nt: TGTGCCACCAGCAGAGATTGGGGGGTTGACACTGAAGCTTTCTTT

d_call: -
clone_size: -
j_call: TRBJ2-3
v_call: TRBV9
cdr3_aa: CASSPWGGLGASDTQYF
cdr3_nt: TGTGCCAGCAGCCCATGGGGGGGCCTGGGGGCCTCAGATACGCAGTATTTT

d_call: -
clone_size: -
j_call: TRBJ2-7
v_call: TRBV5-6
cdr3_aa: CASSPDANLLDPYEQYF
cdr3_nt: TGTGCCAGCAGCCCTGATGCGAATCTGTTGGATCCCTACGAGCAGTACTTC

d_call: -
clone_size: -
j_call: TRBJ2-7
v_call: TRBV5-6
cdr3_aa: CASSLGQSTYEQYF
cdr3_nt: TGTGCCAGCAGCTTGGGCCAATCTACCTACGAGCAGTACTTC

d_call: -
clone_size: once
j_call: TRBJ2-2
v_call: TRBV14
cdr3_aa: CASSQDKGQINTGELFF
cdr3_nt: TGTGCCAGCAGCCAAGATAAAGGACAGATTAACACCGGGGAGCTGTTTTTT

d_call: TRBD2
clone_size: -
j_call: TRBJ2-7
v_call: TRBV9
cdr3_aa: CASSLAGAGAFYEQYF
cdr3_nt: TGTGCCAGCAGCTTAGCCGGGGCGGGAGCATTCTACGAGCAGTACTTC

d_call: -
clone_size: -
j_call: TRBJ2-7
v_call: TRBV7-2
cdr3_aa: CASSPVRVAHEQYF
cdr3_nt: TGTGCCAGCAGCCCGGTCAGGGTTGCCCACGAGCAGTACTTC

d_call: -
clone_size: -
j_call: TRBJ1-1
v_call: TRBV19
cdr3_aa: CASSRQGGLGTEAFF
cdr3_nt: TGTGCCAGTAGTCGCCAAGGGGGGTTGGGGACTGAAGCTTTCTTT

d_call: -
clone_size: -
j_call: TRBJ2-3
v_call: TRBV18
cdr3_aa: CASSISTDTQYF
cdr3_nt: TGTGCCAGCTCAATTAGCACAGATACGCAGTATTTT

d_call: TRBD2
clone_size: once
j_call: TRBJ2-7
v_call: TRBV27
cdr3_aa: CASSSTTLAGETYEQYF
cdr3_nt: TGTGCCAGCAGCTCCACGACTTTAGCGGGAGAGACCTACGAGCAGTACTTC

d_call: -
clone_size: once
j_call: TRBJ2-6
v_call: TRBV19
cdr3_aa: CASSMAGSVSGANVLTF
cdr3_nt: TGTGCCAGTAGTATGGCGGGGTCCGTCTCTGGGGCCAACGTCCTGACTTTC

d_call: -
clone_size: -
j_call: TRBJ1-3
v_call: TRBV13
cdr3_aa: CASSLGFSGNTIYF
cdr3_nt: TGTGCCAGCAGCTTAGGTTTCTCTGGAAACACCATATATTTT

d_call: -
clone_size: once
j_call: TRBJ2-1
v_call: TRBV18
cdr3_aa: CASSPGYNEQFF
cdr3_nt: TGTGCCAGCTCACCCGGGTACAATGAGCAGTTCTTC

d_call: -
clone_size: -
j_call: TRBJ2-2
v_call: TRBV7-5
cdr3_aa: CVRSLGLGGESYTGELFF
cdr3_nt: TGTGTCAGAAGCTTAGGGCTGGGGGGAGAATCTTACACCGGGGAGCTGTTTTTT

d_call: -
clone_size: -
j_call: TRBJ1-4
v_call: TRBV2
cdr3_aa: CASSASSGHELFF
cdr3_nt: TGTGCCAGCAGTGCATCGAGCGGACATGAACTGTTTTTT

d_call: TRBD1
clone_size: -
j_call: TRBJ1-4
v_call: TRBV19
cdr3_aa: CASSSRTGNEKLFF
cdr3_nt: TGTGCCAGTAGTTCGCGGACAGGGAACGAAAAACTGTTTTTT

d_call: TRBD1
clone_size: -
j_call: TRBJ1-5
v_call: TRBV7-8
cdr3_aa: CASSSTLGQSISNQPQHF
cdr3_nt: TGTGCCAGCAGCTCCACACTGGGACAGTCGATTAGCAATCAGCCCCAGCATTTT